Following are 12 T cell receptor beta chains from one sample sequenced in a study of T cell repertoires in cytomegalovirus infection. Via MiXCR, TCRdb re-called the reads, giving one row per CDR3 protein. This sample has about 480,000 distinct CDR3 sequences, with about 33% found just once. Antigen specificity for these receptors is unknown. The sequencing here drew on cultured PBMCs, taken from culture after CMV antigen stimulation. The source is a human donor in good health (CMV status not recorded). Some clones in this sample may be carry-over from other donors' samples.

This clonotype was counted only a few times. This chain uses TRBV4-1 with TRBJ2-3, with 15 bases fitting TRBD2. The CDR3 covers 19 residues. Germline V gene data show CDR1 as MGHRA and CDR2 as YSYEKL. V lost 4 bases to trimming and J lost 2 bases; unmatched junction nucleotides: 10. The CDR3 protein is CASSPPGLAGGGATDTQYF. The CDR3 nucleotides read TGCGCCAGCAGCCCTCCGGGACTAGCGGGAGGAGGGGCCACAGATACGCAGTATTTT.

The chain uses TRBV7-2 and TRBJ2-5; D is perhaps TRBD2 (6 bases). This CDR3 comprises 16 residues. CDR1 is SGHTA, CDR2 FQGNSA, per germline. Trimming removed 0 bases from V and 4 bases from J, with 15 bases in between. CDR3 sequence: CASSLAPSGAGETQYF. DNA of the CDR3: TGTGCCAGCAGCTTAGCGCCGTCGGGAGCTGGAGAGACCCAGTACTTC.

CDR3: CASRTGQGSPQQFF. The CDR3 DNA is TGTGCCAGCAGGACGGGACAGGGTTCGCCCCAGCAGTTCTTC. V gene TRBV27 combines with J gene TRBJ2-1, with 9 bases identical to TRBD1. With 6 bases clipped from V and 11 bases from J, the junction kept 11 bases outside the gene matches. The germline CDR1 and CDR2 sequences are MNHEY and SMNVEV (reference sequence). This CDR3 region has 14 residues.

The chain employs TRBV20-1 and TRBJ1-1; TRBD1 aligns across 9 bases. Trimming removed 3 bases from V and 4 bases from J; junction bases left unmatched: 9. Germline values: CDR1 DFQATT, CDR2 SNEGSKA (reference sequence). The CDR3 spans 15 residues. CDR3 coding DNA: TGCAGTGCTAGGAGACAGGGGGTAGTAGGCACTGAAGCTTTCTTT. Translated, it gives CSARRQGVVGTEAFF.

DNA for the CDR3: TGTGCCAGCAGCTTAATATCTGATCAGCCCCAGCATTTT. Its protein is CASSLISDQPQHF. V gene TRBV7-2 combines with J gene TRBJ1-5, with unresolved D. This CDR3 has 13 amino acids. Germline CDR1 reads SGHTA; CDR2 reads FQGNSA. The ends were cut back, 2 bases at V and 5 bases at J, with 7 bases in the middle.

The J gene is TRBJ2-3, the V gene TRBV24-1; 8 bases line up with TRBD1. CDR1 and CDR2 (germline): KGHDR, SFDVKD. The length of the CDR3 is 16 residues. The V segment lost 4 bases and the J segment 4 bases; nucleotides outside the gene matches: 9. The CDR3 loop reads CATSDFGQGLADTQYF. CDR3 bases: TGTGCCACCAGTGACTTCGGACAGGGTCTGGCAGATACGCAGTATTTT.

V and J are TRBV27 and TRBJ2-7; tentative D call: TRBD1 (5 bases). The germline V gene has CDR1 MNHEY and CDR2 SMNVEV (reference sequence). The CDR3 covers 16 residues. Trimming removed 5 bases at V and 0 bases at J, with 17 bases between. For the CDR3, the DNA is TGTGCCAGCAGTCCAATCCTAGGGGCCTCCTCCTACGAGCAGTACGTC. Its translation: CASSPILGASSYEQYV.

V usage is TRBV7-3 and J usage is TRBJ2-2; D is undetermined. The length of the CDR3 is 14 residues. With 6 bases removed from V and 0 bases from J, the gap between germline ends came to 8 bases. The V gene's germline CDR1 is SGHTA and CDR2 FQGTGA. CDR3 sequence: CASSPRPNTGELFF. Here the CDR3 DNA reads TGTGCCAGCAGTCCGCGCCCGAACACCGGGGAGCTGTTTTTT.

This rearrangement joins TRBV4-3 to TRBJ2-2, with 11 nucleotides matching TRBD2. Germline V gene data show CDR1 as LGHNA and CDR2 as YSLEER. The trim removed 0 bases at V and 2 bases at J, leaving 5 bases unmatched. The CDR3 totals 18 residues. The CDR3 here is CASSQDILAGVNTGELFF. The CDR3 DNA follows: TGCGCCAGCAGCCAAGATATACTAGCGGGAGTTAACACCGGGGAGCTGTTTTTT.

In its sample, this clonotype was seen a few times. The CDR3 sequence: CSASFSPSSYEQYF. Here the CDR3 DNA reads TGCAGTGCTAGTTTTTCCCCGAGCTCCTACGAGCAGTACTTC. The chain has TRBV20-1 and TRBJ2-7; D remains unclear. The germline gives CDR1 DFQATT, CDR2 SNEGSKA (reference sequence). Trimming stripped 3 bases from V and 0 bases from J, with 12 bases between. CDR3 length equals 14 residues.

In DNA form, the CDR3 reads TGTGCCAGCAGCTCAGACAGGGGGAATGAAAAACTGTTTTTT. This translates into CASSSDRGNEKLFF. This sequence joins TRBV5-4 and TRBJ1-4; 9 bases agree with TRBD1. The CDR3 has 14 amino acids. V was clipped by 3 bases and J by 5 bases; unmatched bases: 2. Germline values: CDR1 SGHNT, CDR2 YYREEE (reference sequence).

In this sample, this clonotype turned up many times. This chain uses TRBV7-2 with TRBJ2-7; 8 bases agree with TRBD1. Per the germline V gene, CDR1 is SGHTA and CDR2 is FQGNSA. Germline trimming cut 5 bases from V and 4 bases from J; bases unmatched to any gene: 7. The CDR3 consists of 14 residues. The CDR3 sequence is CASSVDRGRYEQYF. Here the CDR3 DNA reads TGTGCCAGCAGCGTAGACAGGGGCAGGTACGAGCAGTACTTC.